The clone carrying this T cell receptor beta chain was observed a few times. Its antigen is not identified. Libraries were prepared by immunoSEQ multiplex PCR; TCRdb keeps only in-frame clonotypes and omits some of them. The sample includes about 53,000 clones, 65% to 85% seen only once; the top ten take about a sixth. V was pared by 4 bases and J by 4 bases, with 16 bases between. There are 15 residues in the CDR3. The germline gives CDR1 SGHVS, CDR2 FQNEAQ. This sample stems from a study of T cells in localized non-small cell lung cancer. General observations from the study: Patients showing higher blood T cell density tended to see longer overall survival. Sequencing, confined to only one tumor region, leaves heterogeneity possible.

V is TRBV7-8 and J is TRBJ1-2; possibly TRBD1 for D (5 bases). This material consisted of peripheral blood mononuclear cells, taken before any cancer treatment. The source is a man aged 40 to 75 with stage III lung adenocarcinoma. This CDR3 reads CASSSYSGTRYGYTF. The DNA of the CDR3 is TGTGCCAGCAGCTCGTACTCAGGGACTCGCTATGGCTACACCTTC.